This passage covers 15 T cell receptor beta chains from one sample sequenced in a study of shared clonotypes between healthy human individuals. Sequenced by immunoSEQ multiplex PCR; TCRdb stores in-frame clones only, minus some. Of 1.5 million to 1.9 million clones listed, around 98% are singletons. Sequenced sample: naive CD4+ T cells sorted from blood. This sample's subset: CD45RA+ positively selected. The receptors here all came from a man aged 25-45 years in good health.

The V call is TRBV5-6, the J call TRBJ2-5; D is perhaps TRBD2 (6 bases). Germline CDR1 is SGHDT and CDR2 is YYEEEE. The CDR3 extends over 15 amino acids. V lost 1 base, J lost 5 bases, and 15 bases lay in between. CDR3 nucleotide sequence: TGTGCCAGCAGCTTGTGGGGGAGGTCCTGGGAGACCCAGTACTTC. It translates to CASSLWGRSWETQYF.

The chain links TRBV28 to TRBJ1-2; D call uncertain. Trimming removed 3 bases from V and 6 bases from J, with 2 bases in between. From germline, CDR1 is MDHEN and CDR2 SYDVKM. This CDR3 contains 10 residues. Here the CDR3 DNA reads TGTGCCAGCAGTTTGCATGGCTACACCTTC. Translated: CASSLHGYTF.

The V call is TRBV7-6, the J call TRBJ2-7; 8 bases match TRBD2. Germline values: CDR1 SGHVS, CDR2 FNYEAQ. With 1 base clipped from V and 0 bases from J, the junction kept 2 bases outside the gene matches. The length of the CDR3 is 15 residues. The CDR3 DNA reads TGTGCCAGCAGCTTAGACGCGGGAGGCTCCTACGAGCAGTACTTC. It encodes CASSLDAGGSYEQYF.

In this sample, this clone turned up once. The genes are TRBV5-5 and TRBJ2-6; maybe TRBD1 (6 bases). The V gene lost 4 bases and the J gene lost 0 bases, with 14 bases spanning the gap. The CDR3 runs 17 residues. The V gene's germline CDR1 is SGHKS and CDR2 YYEKEE (reference sequence). The CDR3 region has the DNA TGTGCCAGCAGCCGGATTACAGGGAGCTCTGGGGCCAACGTCCTGACTTTC. Its translation is CASSRITGSSGANVLTF.

J is TRBJ2-1 and V is TRBV2, with a weak D call TRBD2 (6 bases). Germline lookup yields CDR1 SNHLY and CDR2 FYNNEI. CDR3 length: 15 residues. Trimming stripped 3 bases from V and 6 bases from J, with 15 bases between. CDR3 loop: CASSEDYLVGNEQFF. CDR3 in DNA: TGTGCCAGCAGTGAGGACTACCTGGTGGGCAATGAGCAGTTCTTC.

The J gene is TRBJ1-5, the V gene TRBV7-9, with 7 bases that match TRBD1. Germline loops: CDR1 SEHNR, CDR2 FQNEAQ (reference sequence). This CDR3 comprises 15 residues. Trimming cost V 4 bases and J 4 bases; bases outside gene matches: 7. CDR3 coding DNA: TGTGCCAGCAGCTATGGACAGGCTTTGAATCAGCCCCAGCATTTT. This sequence encodes CASSYGQALNQPQHF.

The V call is TRBV2, the J call TRBJ1-4; no definite D call. The CDR3 has 13 residues. Trimming took 5 bases from V and 8 from J, leaving 12 bases between them. Germline V gene sequence: CDR1 SNHLY, CDR2 FYNNEI. Here the CDR3 reads CASSLVVDEKLFF. CDR3 DNA sequence: TGTGCCAGCAGTCTGGTTGTGGACGAAAAACTGTTTTTT. The whole variable domain, filled in from reference TRBV2 and TRBJ1-4, reads EPEVTQTPSHQVTQMGQEVILRCVPISNHLYFYWYRQILGQKVEFLVSFYNNEISEKSEIFDDQFSVERPDGSNFTLKIRSTKLEDSAMYFCASSLVVDEKLFFGSGTQLSVL.

The chain employs TRBV7-8 and TRBJ1-3; D uncertain. Germline V gene sequence: CDR1 SGHVS, CDR2 FQNEAQ. The CDR3 loop spans 15 amino acids. Trimming shortened V by 0 bases and J by 2 bases, and 8 bases separated the two germline ends. This chain's CDR3 is CASSLAGGAGNTIYF. DNA of the CDR3: TGTGCCAGCAGCTTAGCGGGCGGGGCTGGAAACACCATATATTTT.

The chain employs TRBV2 and TRBJ1-1; D may be TRBD1 (5 bases). V lost 7 bases to trimming and J lost 1 base, with 13 bases between them. Per the germline V gene, CDR1 is SNHLY and CDR2 is FYNNEI. The CDR3 has 14 residues. In nucleotides, the CDR3 is TGTGCCAGCAAATGGGGCAGGACGAACACTGAAGCTTTCTTT. Amino acid sequence: CASKWGRTNTEAFF.

In its sample, this clone was seen once. This chain links TRBV6-5 with TRBJ1-2; the D is unclear. Per the germline V gene, CDR1 is MNHEY and CDR2 is SVGAGI. The CDR3 is 14 residues long. Trimming took 0 bases from V and 8 from J, leaving 13 bases between them. In DNA, the CDR3 is TGTGCCAGCAGTTACTCCTCCACTGCTGGCGGCTACACCTTC. Protein product: CASSYSSTAGGYTF.

The DNA of the CDR3 is TGTGCCAGCAGGGGACTAGACGAGCAGTACTTC. Translating it yields CASRGLDEQYF. V usage is TRBV28 and J usage is TRBJ2-7, with 8 bases matching TRBD2. Germline CDR1 is MDHEN and CDR2 is SYDVKM. The CDR3 is made up of 11 amino acids. V lost 6 bases and J lost 5; bases outside the gene matches: 0.

The chain joins TRBV5-1 to TRBJ2-5; D is unclear. From germline, CDR1 is SGHRS and CDR2 YFSETQ. V shed 4 bases and J shed 5 bases, with 18 bases lying between them. The CDR3 is 15 residues long. The CDR3 loop reads CASSPGNPSGETQYF. The CDR3 nucleotides read TGCGCCAGCAGCCCTGGGAACCCCAGTGGGGAGACCCAGTACTTC. Filled out from reference TRBV5-1 and TRBJ2-5, the complete variable domain reads KAGVTQTPRYLIKTRGQQVTLSCSPISGHRSVSWYQQTPGQGLQFLFEYFSETQRNKGNFPGRFSGRQFSNSRSEMNVSTLELGDSALYLCASSPGNPSGETQYFGPGTRLLVL.

The gene calls are TRBV29-1 and TRBJ2-1, with 7 bases matching TRBD2. The length of the CDR3 is 13 residues. V was pared by 7 bases and J by 10 bases, with 13 bases of the junction left unmatched. Germline values: CDR1 SQVTM, CDR2 ANQGSEA. The CDR3 loop reads CSAGGLQREEQFF. In nucleotides, the CDR3 is TGCAGCGCTGGGGGACTTCAGCGGGAAGAGCAGTTCTTC.

The chain joins TRBV6-6 to TRBJ1-1; D perhaps matches TRBD1 (5 bases). Trimming cost V 2 bases and J 0 bases, with 10 bases left between them. CDR3 length: 15 amino acids. The germline V gene has CDR1 MNHNY and CDR2 SVGAGI (reference sequence). This chain's CDR3 is CASSYGDQVNTEAFF. The CDR3 DNA is TGTGCCAGCAGTTACGGGGACCAGGTGAACACTGAAGCTTTCTTT.

The chain uses TRBV6-5 and TRBJ2-3; D ambiguous. V lost 4 bases, J lost 1 base, and 6 bases lay in between. Germline V CDR1 and CDR2: MNHEY, SVGAGI. This CDR3 comprises 13 residues. The CDR3 sequence is CASSLVRTDTQYF. CDR3 nucleotides: TGTGCCAGCAGTTTGGTACGCACAGATACGCAGTATTTT.